These 15 T cell receptor beta chains came from one sample sequenced in a study of T cell changes during pregnancy in multiple sclerosis. Profiling relied on immunoSEQ multiplex PCR, and the TCRdb table lists in-frame clones only, not all of them. Of approximately 110,000 clones listed, roughly nine tenths are singletons. The material sequenced was peripheral blood, taken in the third trimester of pregnancy. The receptors were sampled from a female donor with multiple sclerosis, enrolled in a pregnancy study.

The chain couples TRBV11-2 to TRBJ2-1; no firm D call. This CDR3 has 15 residues. The V end was cut by 0 bases, the J end by 6 bases, with 12 bases between. Germline V gene data show CDR1 as SGHAT and CDR2 as FQNNGV. DNA for the CDR3: TGTGCCAGCAGCTTAGAACTCCCCCAGCGCAATGAGCAGTTCTTC. It codes for CASSLELPQRNEQFF.

The chain joins TRBV6-1 to TRBJ2-3, with TRBD1 identical over 8 bases. CDR3 length: 14 amino acids. The J segment lost 3 bases and the V segment lost 6 bases, leaving 5 bases of the junction unmatched. The germline V gene has CDR1 MNHNS and CDR2 SASEGT. The CDR3 bases are TGTGCCAGCAGAGACACAGGGGGAACAGATACGCAGTATTTT. Its protein is CASRDTGGTDTQYF.

J is TRBJ1-3 and V is TRBV4-1, with 7 bases aligning to TRBD1. V was pared by 4 bases and J by 1 base, with 10 bases of the junction left unmatched. This CDR3 comprises 17 residues. Germline V CDR1 and CDR2: MGHRA, YSYEKL. This CDR3 reads CASSLLGYRGSGNTIYF. CDR3 nucleotide sequence: TGCGCCAGCAGCCTCCTGGGTTACAGGGGATCTGGAAACACCATATATTTT.

The chain carries TRBV19 and TRBJ2-1, with TRBD1 identical over 10 bases. Trimming cost V 3 bases and J 5 bases; bases outside gene matches: 4. Germline V lookup: CDR1 LNHDA, CDR2 SQIVND (reference sequence). The CDR3 covers 15 residues. For the CDR3, the DNA is TGTGCCAGTAGTATCCGGGACAGGGGCAACAATGAGCAGTTCTTC. Its translation: CASSIRDRGNNEQFF.

The V gene is TRBV5-4, the J gene TRBJ2-7; 8 positions agree with TRBD1. V dropped 5 bases and J dropped 3; count of bases not matched to a gene: 10. In germline, CDR1 is SGHNT, CDR2 YYREEE (reference sequence). The CDR3 sequence is 15 residues long. CDR3 sequence: CASSRSTDRVYEQYF. The CDR3 DNA sequence: TGTGCCAGCAGTCGCTCCACGGACAGGGTCTACGAGCAGTACTTC.

The CDR3 coding sequence is TGTGCCAGCAGAGAAACAGGAGTAGACACAGATACGCAGTATTTT. Its translation is CASRETGVDTDTQYF. The J gene is TRBJ2-3, the V gene TRBV2; TRBD1 is a possible D gene (5 bases). Germline values: CDR1 SNHLY, CDR2 FYNNEI. V lost 6 bases, J lost 2 bases, and 15 bases lay in between. This CDR3 is 15 amino acids long.

The rearrangement links TRBV19 to TRBJ2-1; D perhaps matches TRBD1 (6 bases). V was clipped by 5 bases and J by 3 bases, with 23 bases between them. Looked up from germline, CDR1 is LNHDA and CDR2 is SQIVND (reference sequence). The CDR3 loop spans 18 amino acids. CDR3 region: CASSYTGLGQGFYNEQFF. CDR3 DNA sequence: TGTGCCAGTAGTTACACAGGGTTGGGTCAGGGGTTCTACAATGAGCAGTTCTTC.

The gene calls are TRBV19 and TRBJ2-1, with 9 nucleotides matching TRBD2. CDR1 is LNHDA, CDR2 SQIVND, per germline (reference sequence). Trimming removed 1 base from V and 7 bases from J; junction bases left unmatched: 8. CDR3 length: 16 residues. CDR3 region: CASSIAGLAGKNEQFF. CDR3 bases: TGTGCCAGTAGTATAGCCGGGCTAGCGGGGAAAAATGAGCAGTTCTTC.

In nucleotides, the CDR3 is TGTGCCAGCAGCCCTACCCCCGGACTAGCGGCCATTCTGGGCAATGAGCAGTTCTTC. Its protein product is CASSPTPGLAAILGNEQFF. The rearrangement links TRBV27 to TRBJ2-1; 10 bases map to TRBD2. CDR1 is MNHEY, CDR2 SMNVEV, per germline (reference sequence). The CDR3 totals 19 residues. V lost 6 bases, J lost 6 bases, and 20 bases stayed unmatched.

This chain connects TRBV29-1 to TRBJ2-1, with 7 nucleotides matching TRBD2. CDR1 is SQVTM, CDR2 ANQGSEA, per germline. The CDR3 is 13 residues long. V trimming: 0 bases; J trimming: 9 bases; junction bases outside the gene matches: 5. Written as DNA, the CDR3 is TGCAGCGTTGAAGATCTGGGGGGGGGTGAGCAGTTCTTC. Protein sequence: CSVEDLGGGEQFF.

The chain uses TRBV30 and TRBJ1-1; D unresolved. The CDR3 loop spans 13 amino acids. Trimming left V 3 bases short and J 4 bases short, with 12 bases between. The germline gives CDR1 GTSNPN, CDR2 SVGIG (reference sequence). CDR3 DNA sequence: TGTGCCTGGAGGTCGGAGGGTCCCACTGAAGCTTTCTTT. Its translation is CAWRSEGPTEAFF.

The sample holds one count of this clone. The chain combines TRBV18 with TRBJ1-5; 9 nucleotides agree with TRBD1. V was clipped by 8 bases and J by 2 bases; unmatched bases: 4. Looked up from germline, CDR1 is KGHSH and CDR2 is LQKENI. The CDR3 spans 14 residues. The CDR3 sequence: CASSRDRGNQPQHF. Written as DNA, the CDR3 is TGTGCCAGCAGCCGGGACAGGGGCAATCAGCCCCAGCATTTT.

The rearrangement links TRBV29-1 to TRBJ2-5, with D possibly TRBD1 on 7 matching bases. V was trimmed by 4 bases and J by 5 bases, leaving 11 bases between them. The CDR3 runs to 12 residues. From germline, CDR1 is SQVTM and CDR2 ANQGSEA. CDR3 residues: CSVAAGGETQYF. CDR3 in DNA: TGCAGCGTTGCGGCAGGGGGGGAGACCCAGTACTTC.

V gene TRBV7-9 combines with J gene TRBJ1-4, with a weak D call TRBD1 (5 bases). CDR1 and CDR2 from the germline V gene are SEHNR and FQNEAQ (reference sequence). The CDR3 contains 17 residues. Trimming cost V 5 bases and J 3 bases, with 19 bases left between them. In nucleotides, the CDR3 is TGTGCCAGCAGCCAGGGTCGGACACCACGAGCTAATGAAAAACTGTTTTTT. Encoded protein: CASSQGRTPRANEKLFF.

CDR3 DNA sequence: TGTGCCAGTAGTATGTTACTGTCCGTGAGCGAGCAGTACTTC. It codes for CASSMLLSVSEQYF. The V and J genes are TRBV19 and TRBJ2-7, with D unresolved. V dropped 3 bases and J dropped 6 bases, with 15 bases sitting between them. Germline V gene sequence: CDR1 LNHDA, CDR2 SQIVND (reference sequence). The CDR3 spans 14 residues. The full variable domain, completed using reference TRBV19 and TRBJ2-7, is DGGITQSPKYLFRKEGQNVTLSCEQNLNHDAMYWYRQDPGQGLRLIYYSQIVNDFQKGDIAEGYSVSREKKESFPLTVTSAQKNPTAFYLCASSMLLSVSEQYFGPGTRLTVT.